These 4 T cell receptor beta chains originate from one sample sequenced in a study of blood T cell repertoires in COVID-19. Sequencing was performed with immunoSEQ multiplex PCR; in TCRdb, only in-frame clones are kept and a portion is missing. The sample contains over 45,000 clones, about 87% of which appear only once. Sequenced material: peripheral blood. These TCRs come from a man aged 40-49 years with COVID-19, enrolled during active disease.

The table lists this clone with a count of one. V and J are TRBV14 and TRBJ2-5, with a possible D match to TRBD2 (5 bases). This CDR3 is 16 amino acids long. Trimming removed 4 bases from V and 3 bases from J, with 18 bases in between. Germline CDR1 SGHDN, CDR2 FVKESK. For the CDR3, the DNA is TGTGCCAGCAGCCTCCCCCCACTAGTTTCCAAAGAGACCCAGTACTTC. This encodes CASSLPPLVSKETQYF.

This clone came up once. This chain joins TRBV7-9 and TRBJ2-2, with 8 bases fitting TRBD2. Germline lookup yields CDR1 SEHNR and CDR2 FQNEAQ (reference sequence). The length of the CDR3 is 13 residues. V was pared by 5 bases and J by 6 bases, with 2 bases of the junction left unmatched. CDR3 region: CASSPGGAGELFF. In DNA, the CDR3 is TGTGCCAGCAGCCCCGGGGGGGCCGGGGAGCTGTTTTTT.

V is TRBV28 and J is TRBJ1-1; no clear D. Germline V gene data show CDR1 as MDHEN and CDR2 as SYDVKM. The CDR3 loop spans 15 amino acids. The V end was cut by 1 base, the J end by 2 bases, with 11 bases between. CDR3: CASSLLGGINTEAFF. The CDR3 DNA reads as TGTGCCAGCAGTTTATTAGGAGGTATTAACACTGAAGCTTTCTTT.

The CDR3 nucleotides are TGTGCCAGTAGTATGCGGGACAGGGGTGAAGGCAATCAGCCCCAGCATTTT. Amino acid sequence: CASSMRDRGEGNQPQHF. This chain uses TRBV19 with TRBJ1-5, with TRBD1 matching over 10 bases. Per germline, CDR1 LNHDA and CDR2 SQIVND (reference sequence). Losses at the gene ends were 3 bases for V and 2 bases for J; bases not matched to a gene: 7. The CDR3 covers 17 residues.